The 25 T cell receptor beta chains reported below all come from one sample, sequenced in a study of neoadjuvant anti-PD-1 for oral cavity cancer. Libraries were prepared by immunoSEQ multiplex PCR; TCRdb keeps only in-frame clonotypes and omits some of them. This sample has 30,000 or so clones, with around four fifths found just once. Regarding time point: after neoadjuvant nivolumab, at surgical resection. This specimen was PBMCs, taken after nivolumab (anti-PD-1) treatment. The receptors here all came from a person aged 35-80 years with oral cavity squamous cell carcinoma.

The J gene is TRBJ2-5, the V gene TRBV5-1, with 7 bases aligning to TRBD1. In germline, CDR1 is SGHRS, CDR2 YFSETQ. V trimming: 4 bases; J trimming: 4 bases; junction bases outside the gene matches: 4. The CDR3 consists of 13 residues. This CDR3 is CASSINRGETQYF. DNA of the CDR3: TGCGCCAGCAGCATAAACAGGGGAGAGACCCAGTACTTC.

The sample holds one count of this clone. The CDR3 bases are TGTGCCAGTAGTTGGCTCCTCGGTCCGTACAATGAGCAGTTCTTC. Amino acid sequence: CASSWLLGPYNEQFF. The V gene is TRBV19, the J gene TRBJ2-1; D is undetermined. Germline V lookup: CDR1 LNHDA, CDR2 SQIVND (reference sequence). This CDR3 has 15 amino acids. V gave up 5 bases and J gave up 4 bases, with 15 bases separating them.

The chain employs TRBV7-2 and TRBJ2-3; TRBD1 matches 8 bases. CDR3 length: 12 residues. CDR1 is SGHTA and CDR2 is FQGNSA in the germline V gene. The trim removed 5 bases at V and 10 bases at J, leaving 5 bases unmatched. The CDR3: CASSIDRGAQYF. The CDR3 DNA sequence: TGTGCCAGCAGCATAGACAGGGGAGCGCAGTATTTT.

This sequence joins TRBV5-6 and TRBJ1-2, with 8 bases matching TRBD1. The ends lost 4 bases at V and 5 bases at J; junction bases unmatched: 7. Germline V lookup: CDR1 SGHDT, CDR2 YYEEEE. The CDR3 consists of 14 residues. This CDR3 reads CASSGTGKRYGYTF. In nucleotides, the CDR3 is TGTGCCAGCAGCGGGACAGGAAAGAGATATGGCTACACCTTC.

This clone was found once. J is TRBJ1-4 and V is TRBV7-8; D may be TRBD1 (5 bases). The CDR3 sequence is 17 residues long. V was shortened by 5 bases and J by 0 bases, with 16 bases between the two germline ends. CDR1 and CDR2 from the germline V gene are SGHVS and FQNEAQ. The CDR3 DNA is TGTGCCAGCAGCCTAAGACCCCCGGGGGCAACTAATGAAAAACTGTTTTTT. Its protein is CASSLRPPGATNEKLFF.

This clone was picked up a small number of times. The chain recombines TRBV27 with TRBJ1-6, with no clear D. The CDR3 totals 15 residues. Trimming left V 6 bases short and J 4 bases short, with 13 bases between. The V gene's germline CDR1 is MNHEY and CDR2 SMNVEV (reference sequence). CDR3 nucleotide sequence: TGTGCCAGCAGGGGAATCGAGGGTTATAATTCACCCCTCCACTTT. As protein: CASRGIEGYNSPLHF.

This chain links TRBV9 with TRBJ1-1; tentative D call: TRBD1 (6 bases). The germline V gene encodes CDR1 SGDLS and CDR2 YYNGEE. V gave up 2 bases and J gave up 4 bases, with 15 bases separating them. The length of the CDR3 is 15 residues. Here the CDR3 reads CASSVDGGAGTEAFF. As DNA, the CDR3 is TGTGCCAGCAGCGTGGATGGGGGGGCTGGCACTGAAGCTTTCTTT.

The chain joins TRBV11-2 to TRBJ2-3, with 9 bases aligning to TRBD1. The CDR3 spans 15 residues. The V gene's germline CDR1 is SGHAT and CDR2 FQNNGV. Losses at the gene ends were 5 bases for V and 6 bases for J; bases not matched to a gene: 9. Here the CDR3 DNA reads TGTGCCAGCAGCCCCGGGACAGGGACGTGGGATACGCAGTATTTT. Amino acid sequence: CASSPGTGTWDTQYF.

The chain recombines TRBV7-2 with TRBJ2-1; tentatively, D is TRBD1 (8 bases). V was trimmed by 4 bases and J by 6 bases, leaving 10 bases between them. CDR3 size: 13 residues. The germline V gene encodes CDR1 SGHTA and CDR2 FQGNSA. CDR3 region: CASSYRGGNEQFF. The CDR3 nucleotides read TGTGCCAGCAGCTACAGGGGGGGCAATGAGCAGTTCTTC.

The CDR3 loop is CASSLPIGTGAFF. The CDR3 DNA sequence: TGTGCCAGCAGCTTGCCGATAGGGACAGGAGCTTTCTTT. This chain uses TRBV5-6 with TRBJ1-1; 8 nucleotides agree with TRBD1. CDR1 is SGHDT and CDR2 is YYEEEE in the germline V gene. The CDR3 is 13 residues long. The V and J ends lost 1 base and 10 bases, in that order; junction bases with no gene match: 6.

The rearrangement links TRBV2 to TRBJ1-5; a possible D gene is TRBD1 (5 bases). Trimming removed 4 bases from V and 4 bases from J, with 11 bases in between. Looked up from germline, CDR1 is SNHLY and CDR2 is FYNNEI. The CDR3 totals 14 residues. CDR3: CASSAGTGNQPQHF. In DNA, the CDR3 is TGTGCCAGCAGTGCGGGGACTGGGAATCAGCCCCAGCATTTT.

The gene calls are TRBV7-2 and TRBJ1-1, with D possibly TRBD1 on 6 matching bases. Germline values: CDR1 SGHTA, CDR2 FQGNSA. This CDR3 is 14 amino acids long. V was pared by 0 bases and J by 3 bases, with 8 bases between. The CDR3 is CASSLASGDTEAFF. CDR3 nucleotide sequence: TGTGCCAGCAGCTTAGCGTCAGGGGACACTGAAGCTTTCTTT.

The J gene is TRBJ2-5, the V gene TRBV5-8; TRBD2 might be the D (6 bases). Deletions cut 4 bases from V and 5 bases from J, with 15 bases between. CDR1 and CDR2 (germline): SGHTS, YDEGEE. The CDR3 totals 14 residues. Here the CDR3 DNA reads TGTGCCAGCAGCACCTCCGGGAGAAGGGAGACCCAGTACTTC. This translates into CASSTSGRRETQYF.

The chain combines TRBV7-2 with TRBJ2-1; tentatively, D is TRBD2 (5 bases). Germline CDR1 SGHTA, CDR2 FQGNSA. The length of the CDR3 is 14 residues. Deletions cut 1 base from V and 16 bases from J, with 20 bases between. In DNA, the CDR3 is TGTGCCAGCAGCTTAGGACAAAACGGGGTTCGCGTTTTCTTC. This codes for CASSLGQNGVRVFF.

Regarding this clone: One end of the junction is discordant with germline, which a read error may explain. The chain employs TRBV2 and TRBJ1-1; no clear D. Germline V gene lookup returns CDR1 SNHLY and CDR2 FYNNEI. The CDR3 loop spans 14 amino acids. The CDR3 loop reads CASNWRDRNTEAFF. CDR3 DNA: TGTGCAAGCAATTGGAGAGACCGGAACACTGAAGCTTTCTTT. The full variable domain, completed using reference TRBV2 and TRBJ1-1, is EPEVTQTPSHQVTQMGQEVILRCVPISNHLYFYWYRQILGQKVEFLVSFYNNEISEKSEIFDDQFSVERPDGSNFTLKIRSTKLEDSAMYFCASNWRDRNTEAFFGQGTRLTVV.

The chain uses TRBV4-1 and TRBJ2-7; D is possibly TRBD1 (5 bases). The CDR3 is 15 amino acids. Germline-derived CDR1 and CDR2 are MGHRA and YSYEKL. Trimming shortened V by 1 base and J by 3 bases, and 13 bases separated the two germline ends. The CDR3 nucleotides are TGCGCCAGCAGCCAAGGTAGGACACCGGGCTACGAGCAGTACTTC. Protein product: CASSQGRTPGYEQYF.

V and J are TRBV7-2 and TRBJ2-1; 10 nucleotides align to TRBD1. From germline, CDR1 is SGHTA and CDR2 FQGNSA. The V and J ends lost 5 bases and 1 base, in that order; junction bases with no gene match: 2. The CDR3 is 15 amino acids. CDR3 amino acids: CASSAGQGSYNEQFF. The CDR3 nucleotides are TGTGCCAGCAGCGCGGGACAGGGGTCCTACAATGAGCAGTTCTTC.

V is TRBV7-8 and J is TRBJ1-1; D call uncertain. V lost 2 bases to trimming and J lost 2 bases, with 9 bases between them. The CDR3 length is 14 residues. In germline, CDR1 is SGHVS, CDR2 FQNEAQ. The CDR3 DNA is TGTGCCAGCAGCTTACAGATTACCAACACTGAAGCTTTCTTT. As protein: CASSLQITNTEAFF.

The CDR3: CASSQDWGPSETQYF. CDR3 DNA sequence: TGTGCCAGCAGCCAAGATTGGGGGCCTTCGGAGACCCAGTACTTC. This chain connects TRBV4-2 to TRBJ2-5, with D possibly TRBD1 on 6 matching bases. The CDR3 contains 15 residues. Germline assignment: CDR1 LGHNA and CDR2 YNFKEQ. V was pared by 0 bases and J by 5 bases, with 13 bases between.

The J gene is TRBJ1-3, the V gene TRBV5-8, with D perhaps matching TRBD1 (5 bases). CDR1 and CDR2 (germline): SGHTS, YDEGEE. V lost 3 bases, J lost 4 bases, and 14 bases lay in between. The CDR3 runs 15 residues. CDR3 sequence: CASSSPGRYGNTIYF. CDR3 nucleotides: TGTGCCAGCAGCTCGCCGGGACGATACGGAAACACCATATATTTT.

This chain links TRBV10-1 with TRBJ1-3; D gene unclear. The CDR3 spans 13 residues. The germline gives CDR1 WNHNN, CDR2 SYGVQD (reference sequence). Trimming took 9 bases from V and 0 from J, leaving 9 bases between them. The CDR3 nucleotides are TGCGCCAGGCAGTACGTCTCTGGAAACACCATATATTTT. Translation gives CARQYVSGNTIYF.

This chain uses TRBV19 with TRBJ2-2; a weak D match, TRBD2 (5 bases). CDR3 size: 14 residues. The germline CDR1 and CDR2 sequences are LNHDA and SQIVND (reference sequence). The ends were cut back, 8 bases at V and 6 bases at J, with 16 bases in the middle. CDR3 DNA: TGTGCCAGTTTCGGTGGGAGCGGAGCCGGGGAGCTGTTTTTT. It is translated as CASFGGSGAGELFF.

The genes are TRBV28 and TRBJ1-5, with D unclear. In germline, CDR1 is MDHEN, CDR2 SYDVKM. This CDR3 spans 17 amino acids. Trimming shortened V by 10 bases and J by 0 bases, and 22 bases separated the two germline ends. In DNA, the CDR3 is TGTGCCACCAAAGTTTGGGGAGAAGAATATAGCAATCAGCCCCAGCATTTT. It specifies CATKVWGEEYSNQPQHF.

The CDR3: CASKVDSSATGELFF. CDR3 sequence (DNA): TGTGCCAGTAAGGTCGACAGTTCCGCAACCGGGGAGCTGTTTTTT. The chain is built from TRBV19 and TRBJ2-2; D may be TRBD1 (5 bases). Per the germline V gene, CDR1 is LNHDA and CDR2 is SQIVND (reference sequence). V lost 7 bases and J 5 bases, leaving 17 bases between the germline ends. This CDR3 contains 15 residues. Full variable domain (outside the CDR3, taken from reference TRBV19 and TRBJ2-2): DGGITQSPKYLFRKEGQNVTLSCEQNLNHDAMYWYRQDPGQGLRLIYYSQIVNDFQKGDIAEGYSVSREKKESFPLTVTSAQKNPTAFYLCASKVDSSATGELFFGEGSRLTVL.

The chain uses TRBV27 and TRBJ2-7; TRBD1 matches 7 bases. The length of the CDR3 is 13 residues. V lost 5 bases and J lost 2; bases outside the gene matches: 3. CDR1 and CDR2 from the germline V gene are MNHEY and SMNVEV (reference sequence). This CDR3 reads CASSMGQTYEQYF. CDR3 DNA sequence: TGTGCCAGCAGTATGGGACAGACCTACGAGCAGTACTTC.